These T cell receptor beta chains were read from a single sample in a study of OX40 agonist ivuxolimab in advanced cancers. Data came from immunoSEQ multiplex PCR; TCRdb stores just in-frame clones and leaves some out. In the table there are about 45,000 clones, around 89% of which are singletons. The input for sequencing was CD4+ or CD8+ T cells sorted from blood, taken in a trial of the OX40 agonist ivuxolimab. The receptor set was obtained from an adult with an advanced solid tumor such as melanoma, head and neck, liver or kidney cancer. The CDR3 runs from the conserved cysteine through the conserved F or W. A D gene is named only where the DNA matches it firmly. Expanded clones get a size class; other rows say once, few or many, or leave the size out.

j_call | d_call | clone_size | v_call | cdr3_length | cdr3_aa | cdr3_nt
TRBJ2-1 | TRBD1 | - | TRBV5-4 | 15 | CASSRGQNGLGEQFF | TGTGCCAGCAGCCGGGGACAGAACGGGTTGGGTGAGCAGTTCTTC
TRBJ1-2 | - | - | TRBV27 | 14 | CASSLTGANYGYTF | TGTGCCAGCAGTTTAACGGGGGCTAACTATGGCTACACCTTC
TRBJ2-5 | - | - | TRBV27 | 15 | CASGPLAQTGETQYF | TGTGCCAGCGGCCCACTAGCCCAGACGGGAGAGACCCAGTACTTC
TRBJ1-2 | - | - | TRBV9 | 14 | CASSGPASAHGYTF | TGTGCCAGCAGCGGTCCAGCGAGCGCCCATGGCTACACCTTC
TRBJ2-7 | TRBD1 | - | TRBV6-1 | 13 | CASCHRGSIEQYF | TGTGCCAGTTGTCACAGGGGTTCTATCGAGCAGTACTTC
TRBJ2-1 | TRBD2 | - | TRBV19 | 14 | CATGLAGDHNEQFF | TGTGCCACTGGACTAGCGGGGGACCACAATGAGCAGTTCTTC
TRBJ2-5 | - | - | TRBV5-6 | 12 | CASSLLEETQYF | TGTGCCAGCAGCTTGCTGGAAGAGACCCAGTACTTC
TRBJ1-3 | TRBD1 | - | TRBV10-3 | 15 | CAISDSRDSGNTIYF | TGTGCCATCAGTGATTCTCGGGACAGTGGAAACACCATATATTTT
TRBJ1-1 | - | - | TRBV5-1 | 15 | CASSLDQGMNTEAFF | TGCGCCAGCAGCTTGGACCAGGGAATGAACACTGAAGCTTTCTTT
TRBJ1-2 | - | - | TRBV10-3 | 13 | CAIFEKRGYGYTF | TGTGCCATTTTTGAGAAACGTGGTTATGGCTACACCTTC
TRBJ2-2 | - | - | TRBV13 | 15 | CASSLERNLPGELFF | TGTGCCAGCAGCTTAGAACGGAACCTCCCCGGGGAGCTGTTTTTT
TRBJ2-7 | TRBD1 | - | TRBV11-2 | 15 | CASSPSTGTGPLHVF | TGTGCCAGCAGCCCCAGTACCGGGACAGGGCCCCTGCACGTCTTC
TRBJ1-1 | - | few | TRBV6-5 | 14 | CASSATQFGTEAFF | TGTGCCAGCAGTGCAACACAGTTCGGGACTGAAGCTTTCTTT
TRBJ2-5 | TRBD2 | few | TRBV6-6 | 15 | CASSPSGAYQETQYF | TGTGCCAGCAGTCCTAGCGGGGCTTACCAAGAGACCCAGTACTTC
TRBJ2-3 | - | - | TRBV9 | 14 | CASSVEGNADTQYF | TGTGCCAGCAGCGTAGAAGGGAATGCAGATACGCAGTATTTT
TRBJ2-1 | TRBD1 | few | TRBV5-4 | 13 | CASSLDRGNEQFF | TGTGCCAGCAGCTTGGACAGGGGGAATGAGCAGTTCTTC
TRBJ1-4 | - | - | TRBV2 | 14 | CASGGAVVSEKLFF | TGTGCCAGCGGGGGCGCAGTCGTGAGTGAAAAACTGTTTTTT
TRBJ1-2 | - | - | TRBV11-2 | 12 | CASSLPNYGYTF | TGTGCCAGCAGCTTACCCAACTATGGCTACACCTTC
TRBJ1-1 | TRBD1 | - | TRBV27 | 15 | CASSTGQGMNTEAFF | TGTGCCAGCAGCACTGGACAGGGGATGAACACTGAAGCTTTCTTT
TRBJ1-4 | TRBD1 | - | TRBV7-9 | 16 | CASSDLSTGWNEKLFF | TGTGCCAGCAGCGACCTCTCGACAGGGTGGAATGAAAAACTGTTTTTT
TRBJ1-2 | - | - | TRBV27 | 14 | CASSLVGATEGYTF | TGTGCCAGCAGCCTCGTAGGGGCTACAGAAGGCTACACCTTC
TRBJ1-1 | TRBD1 | - | TRBV11-1 | 13 | CASSRTQGDEAFF | TGTGCCAGCAGCCGAACCCAGGGGGACGAAGCTTTCTTT
TRBJ2-1 | - | - | TRBV6-5 | 14 | CASSYRDWGNEQFF | TGTGCCAGCAGTTACCGGGACTGGGGCAATGAGCAGTTCTTC
TRBJ2-7 | - | - | TRBV10-2 | 14 | CASSGTGSPYEQYF | TGCGCCAGCAGTGGGACGGGCAGTCCCTACGAGCAGTACTTC
TRBJ1-5 | - | - | TRBV27 | 13 | CASSIRGDQPQHF | TGTGCCAGCAGTATCCGAGGGGATCAGCCCCAGCATTTT
TRBJ1-3 | - | - | TRBV7-9 | 15 | CASTEGWEPGNTIYF | TGTGCCAGCACCGAAGGATGGGAGCCTGGAAACACCATATATTTT
TRBJ2-7 | - | - | TRBV4-1 | 11 | CASSHGLEQYF | TGCGCCAGCAGCCATGGTCTCGAGCAGTACTTC
TRBJ2-7 | - | - | TRBV14 | 13 | CASSRLSSYEQYF | TGTGCCAGCAGCCGCTTAAGCTCCTACGAGCAGTACTTC
TRBJ1-2 | TRBD1 | few | TRBV27 | 15 | CASSTRQGAGWGYTF | TGTGCCAGCAGTACCCGACAGGGGGCGGGTTGGGGCTACACCTTC
TRBJ2-3 | TRBD2 | - | TRBV10-3 | 15 | CATQFSGESTDTQYF | TGTGCCACGCAATTTAGCGGGGAGAGCACAGATACGCAGTATTTT
TRBJ2-7 | - | - | TRBV4-2 | 14 | CASSQESQPYEQYF | TGTGCCAGCAGCCAAGAAAGTCAGCCCTACGAGCAGTACTTC
TRBJ1-2 | - | - | TRBV6-5 | 13 | CASSKQGMDGYTF | TGTGCCAGCAGTAAACAGGGCATGGATGGCTACACCTTC
TRBJ2-3 | - | - | TRBV7-3 | 12 | CASSAVQGPQYF | TGTGCCAGCAGCGCCGTACAGGGACCGCAGTATTTT
TRBJ1-1 | - | - | TRBV30 | 19 | CAWRPNLSQGPKKNTEAFF | TGTGCCTGGAGACCTAACCTCAGCCAGGGCCCGAAAAAAAACACTGAAGCTTTCTTT
TRBJ2-7 | - | once | TRBV2 | 12 | CATRWGPYEQYF | TGTGCCACCCGTTGGGGGCCCTACGAGCAGTACTTC
TRBJ1-6 | - | - | TRBV10-1 | 15 | CASSEGRGYNSPLHF | TGCGCCAGCAGTGAGGGGAGAGGCTATAATTCACCCCTCCACTTT
TRBJ1-2 | TRBD1 | - | TRBV5-6 | 14 | CASSSGTGSTGYTF | TGTGCCAGCAGCTCCGGGACAGGGTCCACTGGCTACACCTTC
TRBJ1-2 | - | - | TRBV7-3 | 15 | CASSPAGTGSYGYTF | TGTGCCAGCAGTCCCGCCGGGACGGGTTCCTATGGCTACACCTTC
TRBJ2-1 | TRBD2 | - | TRBV9 | 16 | CASSRSGVAGGDEQFF | TGTGCCAGCAGCCGCTCTGGGGTAGCGGGGGGTGATGAGCAGTTCTTC
TRBJ1-5 | TRBD1 | few | TRBV6-1 | 16 | CASSEQTGGGNQPQHF | TGTGCCAGCAGTGAACAGACAGGGGGCGGCAATCAGCCCCAGCATTTT
TRBJ1-4 | TRBD1 | once | TRBV5-1 | 14 | CASSLGQGDEKLFF | TGCGCCAGCAGCTTGGGACAGGGGGATGAAAAACTGTTTTTT
TRBJ2-5 | - | - | TRBV7-9 | 13 | CASSLGSSETQYF | TGTGCCAGCAGCTTAGGTAGCTCTGAGACCCAGTACTTC
TRBJ2-1 | - | - | TRBV19 | 15 | CASSDPSRSYNEQFF | TGTGCCAGTAGTGACCCTAGCCGCTCCTACAATGAGCAGTTCTTC
TRBJ2-3 | - | - | TRBV10-3 | 13 | CAISVGGTDTQYF | TGTGCCATCAGCGTAGGGGGCACAGATACGCAGTATTTT
TRBJ1-5 | - | once | TRBV6-5 | 13 | CASSAERNQPQHF | TGTGCCAGCAGTGCCGAGCGCAATCAGCCCCAGCATTTT
TRBJ2-1 | TRBD2 | - | TRBV6-4 | 16 | CASSDSASGVVNEQFF | TGTGCCAGCAGTGACTCCGCCAGCGGGGTAGTCAATGAGCAGTTCTTC
TRBJ1-1 | - | - | TRBV5-1 | 15 | CASSLDGWMNTEAFF | TGCGCCAGCAGCTTGGACGGGTGGATGAACACTGAAGCTTTCTTT
TRBJ2-7 | - | - | TRBV11-2 | 15 | CASSLSWGSSYEQYF | TGTGCCAGCAGCTTATCGTGGGGCAGCTCCTACGAGCAGTACTTC
TRBJ1-2 | - | - | TRBV27 | 14 | CASSRLGGPYGYTF | TGTGCCAGCAGTCGTTTAGGTGGGCCCTATGGCTACACCTTC
TRBJ2-1 | - | - | TRBV27 | 15 | CASSSSGGLYNEQFF | TGTGCCAGCAGCTCCAGTGGGGGCCTCTACAATGAGCAGTTCTTC
TRBJ2-1 | - | - | TRBV6-5 | 13 | CASRQGLGNEQFF | TGTGCCAGCAGACAGGGATTGGGGAATGAGCAGTTCTTC